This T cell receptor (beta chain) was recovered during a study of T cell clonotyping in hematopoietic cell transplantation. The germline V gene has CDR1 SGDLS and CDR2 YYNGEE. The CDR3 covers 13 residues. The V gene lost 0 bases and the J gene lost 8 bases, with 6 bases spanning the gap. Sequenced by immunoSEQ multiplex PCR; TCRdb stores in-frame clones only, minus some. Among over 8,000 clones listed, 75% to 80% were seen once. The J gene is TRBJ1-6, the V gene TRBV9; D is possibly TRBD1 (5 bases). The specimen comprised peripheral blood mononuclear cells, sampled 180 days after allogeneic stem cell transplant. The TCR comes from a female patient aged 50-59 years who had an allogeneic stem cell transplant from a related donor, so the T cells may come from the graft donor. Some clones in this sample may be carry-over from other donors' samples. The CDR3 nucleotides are TGTGCCAGCAGCGTAGTAGGGGATTCACCCCTCCACTTT. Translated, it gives CASSVVGDSPLHF.